The 5 T cell receptor beta chains reported below all come from one sample, sequenced in a study of T cell repertoires in cytomegalovirus infection. Each CDR3 protein is one row after TCRdb ran MiXCR on the reads. This sample has around 100,000 distinct CDR3 sequences; around 40% occur once, and the top ten carry around 74%. No antigen has been assigned to these receptors. The source was CD8+ T cells from cultured PBMCs, collected from culture after CMV antigen stimulation. The receptor set was obtained from a human donor in good health (CMV status not recorded). Some clones in this sample may be carry-over from other donors' samples.

The chain is built from TRBV27 and TRBJ2-7; D remains ambiguous. Trimming took off 4 bases at V and 0 bases at J, with 13 bases between the two ends. The CDR3 runs to 15 residues. The germline V gene encodes CDR1 MNHEY and CDR2 SMNVEV (reference sequence). The CDR3 here is CASSSSPASSYEQYF. In nucleotides, the CDR3 is TGTGCCAGCAGTTCCTCCCCGGCGAGCTCCTACGAGCAGTACTTC.

This clonotype showed up just a few times. The chain uses TRBV12-3 or TRBV12-4 and TRBJ2-1, with D possibly TRBD2 on 6 matching bases. This CDR3 is 15 amino acids long. Trimming took off 3 bases at V and 2 bases at J, with 11 bases between the two ends. The DNA for the CDR3 is TGTGCCAGCAGTTTGGGGGGAAGGGCCTACAATGAGCAGTTCTTC. Protein product: CASSLGGRAYNEQFF.

V gene TRBV10-3 combines with J gene TRBJ2-7, with 11 bases identical to TRBD1. Trimming took 6 bases from V and 3 from J; bases not matched to a gene: 7. CDR1 is ENHRY and CDR2 is SYGVKD in the germline V gene. The CDR3 totals 15 residues. The CDR3 region is CAISETGTGGYEQYF. The DNA of the CDR3 is TGTGCCATCAGCGAGACCGGGACAGGGGGCTACGAGCAGTACTTC.

This sequence joins TRBV7-9 and TRBJ2-5, with 7 bases that match TRBD2. The CDR3 consists of 15 residues. The germline V gene encodes CDR1 SEHNR and CDR2 FQNEAQ (reference sequence). Trimming removed 5 bases from V and 0 bases from J; junction bases left unmatched: 6. The CDR3 DNA follows: TGTGCCAGCAGCCCGTGGGGGGGGTACCAAGAGACCCAGTACTTC. This sequence encodes CASSPWGGYQETQYF.

In its sample, this clonotype was seen a few times. CDR3 loop: CASSTRAYTEAFF. DNA for the CDR3: TGTGCCAGCAGTACCCGGGCCTACACTGAAGCTTTCTTT. The genes are TRBV2 and TRBJ1-1; D remains unclear. This CDR3 comprises 13 residues. V was pared by 5 bases and J by 3 bases, with 10 bases between. Germline V gene data show CDR1 as SNHLY and CDR2 as FYNNEI.